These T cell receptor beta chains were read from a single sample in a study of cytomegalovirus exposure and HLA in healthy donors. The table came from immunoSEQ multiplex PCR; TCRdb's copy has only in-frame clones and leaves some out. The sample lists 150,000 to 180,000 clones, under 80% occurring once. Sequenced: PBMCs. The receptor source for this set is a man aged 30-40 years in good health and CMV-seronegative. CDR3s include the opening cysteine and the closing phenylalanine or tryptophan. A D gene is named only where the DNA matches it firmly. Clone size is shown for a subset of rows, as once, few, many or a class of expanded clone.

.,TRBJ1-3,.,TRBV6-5,TGTGCCACCCAGGGTTCTGGAAACACCATATATTTT,CATQGSGNTIYF
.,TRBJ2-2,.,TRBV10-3,TGTGCCGCTCTTAGTCGGAGGGGAAGCGACACCGGGGAGCTGTTTTTT,CAALSRRGSDTGELFF
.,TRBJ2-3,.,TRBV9,TGTGCCAGCAGCGATCCCCGAACCCCCCAGGCAGATACGCAGTATTTT,CASSDPRTPQADTQYF
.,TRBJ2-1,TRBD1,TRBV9,TGTGCCAGCAGCCCCCGACAGGGCTCCTACAATGAGCAGTTCTTC,CASSPRQGSYNEQFF
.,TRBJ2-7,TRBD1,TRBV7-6,TGTGCCAGCAGCCCCCGTGGGCAGGGGGCATACGAGCAGTACTTC,CASSPRGQGAYEQYF
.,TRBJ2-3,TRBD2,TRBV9,TGTGCCAGCAGCGTAGAGGCTAGCGGGGGGGCCACAGATACGCAGTATTTT,CASSVEASGGATDTQYF
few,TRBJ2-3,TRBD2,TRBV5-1,TGCGCCAGCAGCGTTGCAGCGGGGGGGCCATATACGCAGTATTTT,CASSVAAGGPYTQYF
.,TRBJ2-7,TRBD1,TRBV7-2,TGTGCCAGCAGCTCCCGAACAGGGGGCGGGGAGCAGTACTTC,CASSSRTGGGEQYF
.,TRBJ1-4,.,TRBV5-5,TGTGCCAGCAGCGCCGACACATGGAGGATGGGGGAAAAACTGTTTTTT,CASSADTWRMGEKLFF
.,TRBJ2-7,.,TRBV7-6,TGTGCCAGCAGCTTAGGGTCGGAGAGCTCCTACGAGCAGTACTTC,CASSLGSESSYEQYF
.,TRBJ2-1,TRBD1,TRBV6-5,TGTGCCAGCAGTTACGCAGGGGGCTTGGTTGATGAGCAGTTCTTC,CASSYAGGLVDEQFF
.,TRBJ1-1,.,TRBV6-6,TGTGCCAGCAGTTACCGGGTTACTGAAGCTTTCTTT,CASSYRVTEAFF
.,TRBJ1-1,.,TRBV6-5,TGTGCCAGCAGCCTGACAGAGACGAACACTGAAGCTTTCTTT,CASSLTETNTEAFF
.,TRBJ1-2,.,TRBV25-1,TGTGCCAGCACCGAGACGGAGGTTAAAGGCTACACCTTC,CASTETEVKGYTF
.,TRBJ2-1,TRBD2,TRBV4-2,TGTGCCAGCAGCCTAGCGGGGGACATCTACAATGAGCAGTTCTTC,CASSLAGDIYNEQFF
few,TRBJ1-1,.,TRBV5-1,TGCGCCAGCAGCTTGAGTGGGAGAGGTGAAGCTTTCTTT,CASSLSGRGEAFF
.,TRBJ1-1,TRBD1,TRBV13,TGTGCCAGCAGCTCCGACAGGGGTTCGGCTGAAGCTTTCTTT,CASSSDRGSAEAFF
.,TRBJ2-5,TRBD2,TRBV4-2,TGTGCCAGCAGCCATGATCAAAGAGTTGGTAGCGGGGGGGTGGGAGAGACCCAGTACTTC,CASSHDQRVGSGGVGETQYF
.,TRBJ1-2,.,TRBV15,TGTGCCACCAGTTCGGGAGGGGGCTATGGCTACACCTTC,CATSSGGGYGYTF
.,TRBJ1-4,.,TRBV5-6,TGTGCCAGCAGCTTGCCAGGGGCAAATGAAAAACTGTTTTTT,CASSLPGANEKLFF
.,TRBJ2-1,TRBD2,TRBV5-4,TGTGCCAGCAGCTTCGAGGCGGGGGACTCCTACAATGAGCAGTTCTTC,CASSFEAGDSYNEQFF
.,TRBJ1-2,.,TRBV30,TGTGCCTGGTCGGGGGATGGCTACACCTTC,CAWSGDGYTF
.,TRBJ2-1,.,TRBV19,TGTGCCAGTAGTACGACAGTTGTGGATGAGCAGTTCTTC,CASSTTVVDEQFF
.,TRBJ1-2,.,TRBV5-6,TGTGCCAGCTCTGAACAGGGATATGGCTACACCTTC,CASSEQGYGYTF
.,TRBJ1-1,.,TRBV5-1,TGCGCCAGCAGCTGGGGCGCGGGGAGGACTGAAGCTTTCTTT,CASSWGAGRTEAFF
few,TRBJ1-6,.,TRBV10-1,TGCGCCAGCATTGTTCCAGGCCGTAGCTCCTATAATTCACCCCTCCACTTT,CASIVPGRSSYNSPLHF
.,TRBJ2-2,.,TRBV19,TGTGCCAGTAGTATACTAGCTGAGAACACCGGGGAGCTGTTTTTT,CASSILAENTGELFF
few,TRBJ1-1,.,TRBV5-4,TGTGCCAGCAGCGCAAGACAGGAGATACCAGTTGAAGCTTTCTTT,CASSARQEIPVEAFF
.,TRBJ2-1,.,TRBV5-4,TGTGCCAGCAGCCCCCCAGTTCGGGGAAATGAGCAGTTCTTC,CASSPPVRGNEQFF
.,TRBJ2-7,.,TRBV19,TGTGCCAGTAGTATCGAGCGGACAGCCGAGCAGTACTTC,CASSIERTAEQYF
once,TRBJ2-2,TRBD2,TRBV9,TGTGCCAGCAGCCGTTGGGGGGGAATCGATAACACCGGGGAGCTGTTTTTT,CASSRWGGIDNTGELFF
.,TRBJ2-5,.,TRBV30,TGTGCCTGGAGTATCAACCAAGAGACCCAGTACTTC,CAWSINQETQYF
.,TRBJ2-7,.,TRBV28,TGTGCCAGCAGTAGCCCAGGGCTCTCTCACTGGGAGCAGTACTTC,CASSSPGLSHWEQYF
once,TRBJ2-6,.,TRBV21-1,TGTGCCAGCAGCGGTCCTGAGCTCGGGGTTCCTGGGGCCAACGTCCTGACTTTC,CASSGPELGVPGANVLTF
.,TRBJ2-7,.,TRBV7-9,TGTGCCAGCAGTTTTAAGCCGGGGATGGGGAAAATCGAGCAGTACTTC,CASSFKPGMGKIEQYF
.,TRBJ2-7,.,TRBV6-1,TGTGCCAGCAGTGAAGGGGTTTGGAGGGGCTACGAGCAGTACTTC,CASSEGVWRGYEQYF
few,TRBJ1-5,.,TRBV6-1,TGTGCCAGCAGTGCAAGCGGGGGGGGCTATCAGCCCCAGAATTTT,CASSASGGGYQPQNF
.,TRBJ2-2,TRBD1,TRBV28,TGTGCCATCGACAGGGGTAACACCGGGGAGCTGTTTTTT,CAIDRGNTGELFF
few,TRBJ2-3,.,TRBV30,TGTGCCTGGAGTTTCTCGGGGGGCCTAGGGGATACGCAGTATTTT,CAWSFSGGLGDTQYF
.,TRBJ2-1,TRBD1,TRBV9,TGTGCCAGCAGCGGGGGATGGACAGGGGTCTTGGATGAGCAGTTCTTC,CASSGGWTGVLDEQFF
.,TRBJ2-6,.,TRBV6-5,TGTGCCAGCAGGAGCTCTGGGGCCAACGTCCTGACTTTC,CASRSSGANVLTF
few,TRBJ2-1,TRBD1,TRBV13,TGTGCCAGCAGCCCCCGGACCCGGGACAGGGAACACAATGAGCAGTTCTTC,CASSPRTRDREHNEQFF
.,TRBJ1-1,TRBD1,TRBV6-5,TGTGCCAGCAGTCCAAAGGACAGGGGGCAAGTTGAAGCTTTCTTT,CASSPKDRGQVEAFF
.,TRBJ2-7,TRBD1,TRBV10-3,TGTGCCATCAGAGGCACCCTGGACAGGGTACCCGAGCAGTACTTC,CAIRGTLDRVPEQYF
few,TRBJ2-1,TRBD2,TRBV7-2,TGTGCCAGCACCCCCTTCCACGGGGCGGCGGGGGATGAGCAGTTCTTC,CASTPFHGAAGDEQFF
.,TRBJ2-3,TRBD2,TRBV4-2,TGTGCCAGCAGCTTCCTAGCGGGGGGGCCGTCAGATACGCAGTATTTT,CASSFLAGGPSDTQYF
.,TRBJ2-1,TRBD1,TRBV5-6,TGTGCCAGCAGCGCAGCTTCCGGGACAGGGGCCTTATTAGGGCAGTTCTTC,CASSAASGTGALLGQFF
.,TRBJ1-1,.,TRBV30,TGTGCCTGGAGTGGCCTCGAGGCCCGTGAAGCTTTCTTT,CAWSGLEAREAFF
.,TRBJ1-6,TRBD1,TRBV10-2,TGCGCCAGCAGTGGGGACAGAGACTCCTATAATTCACCCCTCCACTTT,CASSGDRDSYNSPLHF
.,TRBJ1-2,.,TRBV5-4,TGTGCCAGCAGCGCCGACAGTCACTATGGCTACACCTTC,CASSADSHYGYTF
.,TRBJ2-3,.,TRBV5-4,TGTGCCAGCAGCTCCGACAGGTCACACACAGATACGCAGTATTTT,CASSSDRSHTDTQYF
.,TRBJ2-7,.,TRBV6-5,TGTGCCAGCAGTTACGGACAGCTCAGCTCCTACGAGCAGTACTTC,CASSYGQLSSYEQYF